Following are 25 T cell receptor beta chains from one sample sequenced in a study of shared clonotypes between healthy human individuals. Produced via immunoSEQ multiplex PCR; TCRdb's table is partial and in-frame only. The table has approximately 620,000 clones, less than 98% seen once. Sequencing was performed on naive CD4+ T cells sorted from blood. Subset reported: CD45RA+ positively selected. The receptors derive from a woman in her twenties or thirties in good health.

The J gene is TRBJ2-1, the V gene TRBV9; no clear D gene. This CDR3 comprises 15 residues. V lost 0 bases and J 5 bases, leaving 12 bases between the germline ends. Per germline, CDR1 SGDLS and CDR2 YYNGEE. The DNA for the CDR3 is TGTGCCAGCAGCGTAGAGGTCGGGCCAAACAATGAGCAGTTCTTC. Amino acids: CASSVEVGPNNEQFF.

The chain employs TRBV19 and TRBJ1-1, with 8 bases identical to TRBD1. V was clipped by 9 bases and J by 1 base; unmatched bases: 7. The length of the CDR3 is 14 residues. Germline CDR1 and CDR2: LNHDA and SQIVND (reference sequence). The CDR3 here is CASRRQGRNTEAFF. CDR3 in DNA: TGTGCCAGCAGAAGACAGGGGAGGAACACTGAAGCTTTCTTT.

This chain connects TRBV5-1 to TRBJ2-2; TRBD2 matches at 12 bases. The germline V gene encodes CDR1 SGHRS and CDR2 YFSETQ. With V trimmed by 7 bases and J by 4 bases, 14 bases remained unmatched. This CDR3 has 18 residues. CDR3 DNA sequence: TGCGCCAGCCGCCGCCCGACTAGCGGGAGATGGAGCACCGGGGAGCTGTTTTTT. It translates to CASRRPTSGRWSTGELFF.

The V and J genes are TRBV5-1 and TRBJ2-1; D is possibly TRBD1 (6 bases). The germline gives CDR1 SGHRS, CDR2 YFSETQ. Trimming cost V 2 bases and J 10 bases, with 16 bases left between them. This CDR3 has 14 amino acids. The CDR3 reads CASSLGGYLGEQFF. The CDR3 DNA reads TGCGCCAGCAGCTTAGGGGGTTACTTGGGCGAGCAGTTCTTC.

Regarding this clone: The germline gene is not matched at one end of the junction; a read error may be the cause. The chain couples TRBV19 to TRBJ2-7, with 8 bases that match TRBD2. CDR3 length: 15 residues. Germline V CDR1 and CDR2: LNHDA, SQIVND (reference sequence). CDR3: CASSTLSGSWYEQYF. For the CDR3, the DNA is TGTGCCAGCAGTACCTTGAGCGGGAGCTGGTACGAGCAGTACTTC.

The chain's CDR3 is CASSSRTAQETQYF. CDR3 nucleotide sequence: TGTGCCAGCAGCTCACGGACAGCCCAAGAGACCCAGTACTTC. This sequence joins TRBV11-2 and TRBJ2-5; D perhaps matches TRBD1 (6 bases). Germline lookup yields CDR1 SGHAT and CDR2 FQNNGV. CDR3 length: 14 residues. Trimming took off 4 bases at V and 1 base at J, with 10 bases between the two ends. Complete variable domain (other parts from reference TRBV11-2 and TRBJ2-5): EAGVAQSPRYKIIEKRQSVAFWCNPISGHATLYWYQQILGQGPKLLIQFQNNGVVDDSQLPKDRFSAERLKGVDSTLKIQPAKLEDSAVYLCASSSRTAQETQYFGPGTRLLVL.

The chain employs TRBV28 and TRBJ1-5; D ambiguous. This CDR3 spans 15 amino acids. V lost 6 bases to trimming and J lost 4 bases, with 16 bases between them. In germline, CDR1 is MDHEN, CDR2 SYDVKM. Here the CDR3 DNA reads TGTGCCAGCAGCCCCGGAGGGCGAGGGAATCAGCCCCAGCATTTT. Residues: CASSPGGRGNQPQHF. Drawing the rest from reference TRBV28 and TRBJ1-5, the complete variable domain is DVKVTQSSRYLVKRTGEKVFLECVQDMDHENMFWYRQDPGLGLRLIYFSYDVKMKEKGDIPEGYSVSREKKERFSLILESASTNQTSMYLCASSPGGRGNQPQHFGDGTRLSIL.

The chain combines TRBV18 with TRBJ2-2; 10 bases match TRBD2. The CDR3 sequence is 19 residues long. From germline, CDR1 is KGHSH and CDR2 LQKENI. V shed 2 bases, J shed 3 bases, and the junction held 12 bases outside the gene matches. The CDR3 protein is CASSPYVVGLAGDTGELFF. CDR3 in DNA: TGTGCCAGCTCACCATACGTGGTCGGCCTAGCGGGAGACACCGGGGAGCTGTTTTTT.

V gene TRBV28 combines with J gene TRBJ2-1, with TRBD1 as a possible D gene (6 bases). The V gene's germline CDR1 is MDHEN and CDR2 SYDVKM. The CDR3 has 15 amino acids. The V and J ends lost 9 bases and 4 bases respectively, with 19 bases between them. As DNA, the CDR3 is TGTGCCAGTGCGCCAGGGACAACTCCATACAATGAGCAGTTCTTC. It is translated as CASAPGTTPYNEQFF.

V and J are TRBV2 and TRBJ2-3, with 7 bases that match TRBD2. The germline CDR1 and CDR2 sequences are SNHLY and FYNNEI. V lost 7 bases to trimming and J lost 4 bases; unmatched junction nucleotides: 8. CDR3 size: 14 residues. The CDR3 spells CASTRTSSADTQYF. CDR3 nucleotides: TGTGCCAGCACGCGGACTAGTTCCGCAGATACGCAGTATTTT.

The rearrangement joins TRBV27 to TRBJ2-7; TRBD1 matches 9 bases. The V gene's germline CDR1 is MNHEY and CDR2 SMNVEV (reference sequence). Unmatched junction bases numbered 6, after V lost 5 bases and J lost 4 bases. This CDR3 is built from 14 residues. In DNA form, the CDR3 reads TGTGCCAGCAGTCCAACGGGACAGGGTTACGAGCAGTACTTC. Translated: CASSPTGQGYEQYF.

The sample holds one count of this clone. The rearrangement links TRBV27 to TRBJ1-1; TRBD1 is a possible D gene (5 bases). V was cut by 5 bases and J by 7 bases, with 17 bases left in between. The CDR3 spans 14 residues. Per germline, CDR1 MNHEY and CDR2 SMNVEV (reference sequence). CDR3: CASSQYLRDGEAFF. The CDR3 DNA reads TGTGCCAGCAGTCAGTATCTCCGGGACGGTGAAGCTTTCTTT.

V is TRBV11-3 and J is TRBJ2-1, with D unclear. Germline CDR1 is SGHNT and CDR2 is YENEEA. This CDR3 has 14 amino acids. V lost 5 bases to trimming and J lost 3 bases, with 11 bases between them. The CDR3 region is CASSPSDGYNEQFF. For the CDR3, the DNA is TGTGCCAGCAGCCCCTCCGACGGCTACAATGAGCAGTTCTTC.

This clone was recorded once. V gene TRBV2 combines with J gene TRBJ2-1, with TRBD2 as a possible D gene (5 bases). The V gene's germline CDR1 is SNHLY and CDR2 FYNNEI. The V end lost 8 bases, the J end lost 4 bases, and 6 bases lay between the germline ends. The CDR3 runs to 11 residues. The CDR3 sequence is CASGSYNEQFF. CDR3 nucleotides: TGTGCCAGCGGGAGTTACAATGAGCAGTTCTTC.

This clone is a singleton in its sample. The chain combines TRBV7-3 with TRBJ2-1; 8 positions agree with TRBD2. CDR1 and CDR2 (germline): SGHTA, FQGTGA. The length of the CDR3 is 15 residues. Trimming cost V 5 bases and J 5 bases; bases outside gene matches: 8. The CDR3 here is CASSRTSGAHNEQFF. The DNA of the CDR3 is TGTGCCAGCAGCCGCACTAGCGGCGCACACAATGAGCAGTTCTTC.

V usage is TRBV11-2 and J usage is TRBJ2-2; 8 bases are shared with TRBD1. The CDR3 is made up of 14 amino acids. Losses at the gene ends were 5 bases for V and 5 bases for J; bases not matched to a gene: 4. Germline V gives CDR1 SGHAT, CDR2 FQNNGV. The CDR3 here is CASSGQGFTGELFF. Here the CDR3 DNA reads TGTGCCAGCAGCGGACAGGGATTTACCGGGGAGCTGTTTTTT.

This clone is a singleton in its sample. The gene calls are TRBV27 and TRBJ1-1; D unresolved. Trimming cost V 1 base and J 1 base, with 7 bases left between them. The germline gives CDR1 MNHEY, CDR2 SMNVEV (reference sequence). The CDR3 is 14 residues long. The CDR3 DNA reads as TGTGCCAGCAGTTTATACTTACGGAACACTGAAGCTTTCTTT. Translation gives CASSLYLRNTEAFF.

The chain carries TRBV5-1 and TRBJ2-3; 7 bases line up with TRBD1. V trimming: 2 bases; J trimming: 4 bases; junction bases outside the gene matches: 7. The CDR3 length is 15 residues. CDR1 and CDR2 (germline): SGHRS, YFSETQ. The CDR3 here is CASSFWQGDADTQYF. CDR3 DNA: TGCGCCAGCAGCTTTTGGCAGGGGGACGCAGATACGCAGTATTTT.

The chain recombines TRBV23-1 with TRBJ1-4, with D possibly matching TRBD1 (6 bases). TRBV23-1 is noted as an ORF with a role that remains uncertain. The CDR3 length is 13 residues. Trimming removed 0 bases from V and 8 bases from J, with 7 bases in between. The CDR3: CASSQSTGEKLFF. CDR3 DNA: TGCGCCAGCAGTCAATCGACAGGCGAAAAACTGTTTTTT.

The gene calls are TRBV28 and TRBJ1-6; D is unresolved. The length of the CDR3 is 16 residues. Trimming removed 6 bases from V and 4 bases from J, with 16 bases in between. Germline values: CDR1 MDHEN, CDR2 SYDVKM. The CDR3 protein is CASSPGRTAYNSPLHF. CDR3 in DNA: TGTGCCAGCAGCCCCGGGAGGACCGCGTATAATTCACCCCTCCACTTT.

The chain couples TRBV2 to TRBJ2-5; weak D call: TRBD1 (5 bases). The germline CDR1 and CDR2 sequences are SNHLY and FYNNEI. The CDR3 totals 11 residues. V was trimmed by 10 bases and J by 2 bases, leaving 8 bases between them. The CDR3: CATTGQETQYF. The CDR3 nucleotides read TGTGCCACTACAGGTCAAGAGACCCAGTACTTC. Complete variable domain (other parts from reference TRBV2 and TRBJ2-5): EPEVTQTPSHQVTQMGQEVILRCVPISNHLYFYWYRQILGQKVEFLVSFYNNEISEKSEIFDDQFSVERPDGSNFTLKIRSTKLEDSAMYFCATTGQETQYFGPGTRLLVL.

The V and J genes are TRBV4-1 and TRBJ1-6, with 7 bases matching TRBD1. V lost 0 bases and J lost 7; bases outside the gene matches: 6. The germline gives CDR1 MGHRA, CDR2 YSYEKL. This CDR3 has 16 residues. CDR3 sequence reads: CASSQETTGVNSPLHF. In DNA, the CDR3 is TGCGCCAGCAGCCAAGAAACTACAGGGGTAAATTCACCCCTCCACTTT.

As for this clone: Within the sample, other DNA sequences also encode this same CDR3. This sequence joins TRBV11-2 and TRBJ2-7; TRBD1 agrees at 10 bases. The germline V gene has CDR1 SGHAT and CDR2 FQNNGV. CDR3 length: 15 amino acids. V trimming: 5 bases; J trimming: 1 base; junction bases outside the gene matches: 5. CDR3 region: CASSQPGQGSYEQYF. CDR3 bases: TGTGCCAGCAGCCAACCGGGACAGGGGTCCTACGAGCAGTACTTC. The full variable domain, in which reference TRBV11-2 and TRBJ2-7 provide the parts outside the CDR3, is EAGVAQSPRYKIIEKRQSVAFWCNPISGHATLYWYQQILGQGPKLLIQFQNNGVVDDSQLPKDRFSAERLKGVDSTLKIQPAKLEDSAVYLCASSQPGQGSYEQYFGPGTRLTVT.

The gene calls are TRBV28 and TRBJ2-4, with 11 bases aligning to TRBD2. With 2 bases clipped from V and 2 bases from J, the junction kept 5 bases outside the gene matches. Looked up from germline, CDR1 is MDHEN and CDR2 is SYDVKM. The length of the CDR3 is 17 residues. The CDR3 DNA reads TGTGCCAGCAGTTTAAGTACTAGCGGGAGTACCAAAAACATTCAGTACTTC. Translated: CASSLSTSGSTKNIQYF.

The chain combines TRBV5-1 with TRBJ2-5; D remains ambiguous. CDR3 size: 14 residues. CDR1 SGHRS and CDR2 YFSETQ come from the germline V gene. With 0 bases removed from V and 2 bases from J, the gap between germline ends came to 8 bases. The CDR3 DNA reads TGCGCCAGCAGCTTGGCTTCAGGACAAGAGACCCAGTACTTC. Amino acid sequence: CASSLASGQETQYF.